Sequencing of this T cell receptor (beta chain) was carried out in a study of blood T cells in healthy people across ages. Study-level points and caveats: Naive CD4+ cell counts and diversity both ran higher in long-lived than in aged donors.

Using a J-beta primer mix together with a sample-barcoded 5' primer, a second PCR was run for about 6 to 12 cycles. Through a template-switch adaptor with 12 random nucleotides, each cDNA molecule received a tag. TCRdb redid the calling of the 5' RACE reads with MiXCR, one entry per CDR3 protein. The data hold around 1,500,000 distinct CDR3 sequences, with 42% observed a single time. Remarks on this clonotype: Its antigen remains unidentified.

Sequencing was done on a sample of blood. This clonotype was sampled from a woman between 18 and 29 years old in good health.

The CDR3 DNA follows: TGTGCCAGCAGTTCTGGGGGCAGGGAAGCTTTCTTT. Amino acid sequence: CASSSGGREAFF. The chain carries TRBV6-5 and TRBJ1-1; D possibly corresponds to TRBD1 (6 bases). Germline V lookup: CDR1 MNHEY, CDR2 SVGAGI. The CDR3 spans 12 residues. V was clipped by 4 bases and J by 8 bases, with 11 bases between them.